A single sample is the source of the 7 T cell receptor beta chains below, sequenced in a study of cytomegalovirus exposure and HLA in healthy donors. The study ran its PCR with 60 Vbeta and 13 Jbeta primers. Here immunoSEQ multiplex PCR was the method, and the copy in TCRdb shows in-frame clones only, minus some. The table lists 150,000 to 250,000 clones, around 79% of them singletons. Material for sequencing was PBMCs. The receptors here all came from a girl aged 10-17 years in good health and CMV-seropositive.

The chain joins TRBV7-8 to TRBJ2-7, with 9 bases that match TRBD1. The CDR3 spans 15 residues. The V segment lost 6 bases and the J segment 5 bases; nucleotides outside the gene matches: 11. Germline CDR1 reads SGHVS; CDR2 reads FQNEAQ. The DNA of the CDR3 is TGTGCCAGCAGTTACAACAGGGGGCGTCGAGACGAGCAGTACTTC. Translation gives CASSYNRGRRDEQYF.

The V gene is TRBV5-1, the J gene TRBJ1-6, with 8 bases aligning to TRBD1. The CDR3 runs to 17 residues. The V and J ends lost 1 base and 3 bases, in that order; junction bases with no gene match: 6. CDR1 and CDR2 from the germline V gene are SGHRS and YFSETQ. CDR3 region: CASSLTGGRFYNSPLHF. CDR3 sequence (DNA): TGCGCCAGCAGCTTGACAGGGGGGAGATTCTATAATTCACCCCTCCACTTT.

The rearrangement uses TRBV7-8 and TRBJ2-2, with TRBD1 matching over 9 bases. CDR1 is SGHVS and CDR2 is FQNEAQ in the germline V gene. The V gene end was trimmed by 3 bases and the J gene end by 2 bases; junction bases not matched to a gene: 10. This CDR3 comprises 18 residues. The CDR3: CASSFRNPGQGNTGELFF. For the CDR3, the DNA is TGTGCCAGCAGCTTTAGAAACCCGGGACAGGGAAACACCGGGGAGCTGTTTTTT.

The chain couples TRBV9 to TRBJ1-6; 9 nucleotides agree with TRBD1. The CDR3 extends over 15 amino acids. V lost 3 bases and J lost 13; bases outside the gene matches: 11. The V gene's germline CDR1 is SGDLS and CDR2 YYNGEE. The CDR3 sequence: CASSGGGQGGRPLHF. CDR3 sequence (DNA): TGTGCCAGCAGCGGAGGGGGACAGGGAGGTCGGCCCCTCCACTTT.

This clone was seen only once. This rearrangement joins TRBV13 to TRBJ1-3; D unclear. The germline V and J ends were trimmed by 7 bases and 0 bases, with 16 bases remaining between them. Germline V gene lookup returns CDR1 PRHDT and CDR2 FYEKMQ (reference sequence). The CDR3 consists of 16 residues. CDR3 loop: CASNSDGLSSGNTIYF. The CDR3 bases are TGTGCCAGCAACTCTGACGGGTTGAGCTCTGGAAACACCATATATTTT.

About this clone: Other DNA sequences in this specimen translate into the identical CDR3. The chain links TRBV7-2 to TRBJ2-7; 8 bases agree with TRBD2. The trim removed 0 bases at V and 1 base at J, leaving 2 bases unmatched. From germline, CDR1 is SGHTA and CDR2 FQGNSA. CDR3 size: 15 residues. The CDR3 here is CASSLAGGGSYEQYF. The DNA of the CDR3 is TGTGCCAGCAGCTTAGCCGGGGGGGGGTCCTACGAGCAGTACTTC.

The chain recombines TRBV9 with TRBJ2-2; 7 nucleotides align to TRBD2. V lost 0 bases, J lost 7 bases, and 12 bases stayed unmatched. The V gene's germline CDR1 is SGDLS and CDR2 YYNGEE. There are 17 residues in the CDR3. CDR3 bases: TGTGCCAGCAGCGTAGGCGGTGCGGGGGTCGAGAGCGGGGAGCTGTTTTTT. Translation: CASSVGGAGVESGELFF.